Presented here are 10 T cell receptor beta chains from one specimen sequenced in a study of shared clonotypes between healthy human individuals. Clones were sequenced by immunoSEQ multiplex PCR, and TCRdb holds only the in-frame ones, with some missing. The data contain 1.6 million or so clones, roughly 96% of them singletons. The sequenced sample consisted of naive CD4+ T cells sorted from blood. The subset denotes: CD45RA+ positively selected. The receptors were gathered from a young man in good health.

The chain is built from TRBV7-9 and TRBJ1-2, with 8 bases matching TRBD1. The germline gives CDR1 SEHNR, CDR2 FQNEAQ (reference sequence). This CDR3 contains 15 residues. V lost 5 bases, J lost 2 bases, and 7 bases stayed unmatched. The CDR3 region is CASSRTGIPNYGYTF. DNA of the CDR3: TGTGCCAGCAGCCGGACAGGGATCCCCAACTATGGCTACACCTTC.

The chain employs TRBV7-2 and TRBJ1-1; D unclear. The V and J ends lost 1 base and 2 bases respectively, with 11 bases between them. Germline loops: CDR1 SGHTA, CDR2 FQGNSA. The CDR3 length is 15 residues. Here the CDR3 DNA reads TGTGCCAGCAGCTTAGAAGCGGGCCGAAACACTGAAGCTTTCTTT. This gives the protein CASSLEAGRNTEAFF. Together with reference TRBV7-2 and TRBJ1-1, the CDR3 gives the full variable domain: GAGVSQSPSNKVTEKGKDVELRCDPISGHTALYWYRQSLGQGLEFLIYFQGNSAPDKSGLPSDRFSAERTGGSVSTLTIQRTQQEDSAVYLCASSLEAGRNTEAFFGQGTRLTVV.

The genes are TRBV28 and TRBJ1-4, with TRBD1 as a possible D gene (5 bases). Germline CDR1 reads MDHEN; CDR2 reads SYDVKM. The CDR3 has 16 residues. The ends were cut back, 6 bases at V and 2 bases at J, with 16 bases in the middle. CDR3 loop: CASSLGRLGTNEKLFF. CDR3 nucleotides: TGTGCCAGCAGCCTGGGACGGTTGGGGACTAATGAAAAACTGTTTTTT. Together with reference TRBV28 and TRBJ1-4, the CDR3 gives the full variable domain: DVKVTQSSRYLVKRTGEKVFLECVQDMDHENMFWYRQDPGLGLRLIYFSYDVKMKEKGDIPEGYSVSREKKERFSLILESASTNQTSMYLCASSLGRLGTNEKLFFGSGTQLSVL.

The chain employs TRBV10-2 and TRBJ2-7; no clear D gene. The CDR3 runs 13 residues. Trimming left V 6 bases short and J 6 bases short, with 15 bases between. CDR1 is WSHSY, CDR2 SAAADI, per germline. In DNA, the CDR3 is TGCGCCAGCAGCGGGCCACGAGGTCTCGAGCAGTACTTC. Protein: CASSGPRGLEQYF.

The chain employs TRBV10-3 and TRBJ2-3; no clear D. The germline gives CDR1 ENHRY, CDR2 SYGVKD. V lost 4 bases and J 0 bases, leaving 14 bases between the germline ends. The CDR3 extends over 16 amino acids. The CDR3 spells CAISVRRDLSTDTQYF. The CDR3 DNA reads TGTGCCATCAGTGTAAGGAGAGACCTTAGCACAGATACGCAGTATTTT.

This rearrangement joins TRBV28 to TRBJ2-7, with 7 nucleotides matching TRBD1. Germline CDR1 is MDHEN and CDR2 is SYDVKM. Trimming took 5 bases from V and 3 from J; bases not matched to a gene: 13. The CDR3 has 16 amino acids. The CDR3 region has the DNA TGTGCCAGCAGTCCCCGACAGGGATCGGGCGTCTACGAGCAGTACTTC. Its protein product is CASSPRQGSGVYEQYF.

The chain couples TRBV30 to TRBJ1-2, with no clear D. This CDR3 has 13 residues. Looked up from germline, CDR1 is GTSNPN and CDR2 is SVGIG (reference sequence). V lost 3 bases and J 8 bases, leaving 16 bases between the germline ends. CDR3 residues: CAWRGTAAGGYTF. In DNA form, the CDR3 reads TGTGCCTGGAGGGGCACAGCTGCGGGAGGCTACACCTTC.

V is TRBV19 and J is TRBJ1-2; D unresolved. V lost 3 bases, J lost 4 bases, and 9 bases lay in between. The CDR3 runs to 13 residues. The germline V gene encodes CDR1 LNHDA and CDR2 SQIVND (reference sequence). The CDR3 protein is CASSIPPGYGYTF. In nucleotides, the CDR3 is TGTGCCAGTAGTATCCCGCCTGGCTATGGCTACACCTTC.

The V gene is TRBV7-2, the J gene TRBJ1-1; D is perhaps TRBD1 (5 bases). V was trimmed by 5 bases and J by 6 bases, leaving 16 bases between them. The CDR3 loop spans 14 amino acids. CDR1 SGHTA and CDR2 FQGNSA come from the germline V gene. In nucleotides, the CDR3 is TGTGCCAGCAGCGCCCAGTTCAGGGTAGCTGAAGCTTTCTTT. Translating it yields CASSAQFRVAEAFF.

The chain combines TRBV29-1 with TRBJ2-1; D might be TRBD1 or TRBD2, each matching 5 bases. The CDR3 contains 13 residues. Trimming pared 4 bases from V and 5 bases from J, leaving 12 bases between. Germline assignment: CDR1 SQVTM and CDR2 ANQGSEA. DNA of the CDR3: TGCAGCGTTGGGGACGGCCACAACAATGAGCAGTTCTTC. Protein: CSVGDGHNNEQFF.